Following are 13 T cell receptor beta chains from one sample sequenced in a study of blood T cell repertoires in COVID-19. Sequenced by immunoSEQ multiplex PCR; TCRdb stores in-frame clones only, minus some. Found here are some 52,000 clones, less than 90% of them singletons; the top ten hold about 2.6%. Sample: peripheral blood. The receptors here all came from a man aged 45 to 65 with acute or convalescent COVID-19.

The V gene is TRBV7-8, the J gene TRBJ2-2, with TRBD1 matching over 7 bases. The germline V gene encodes CDR1 SGHVS and CDR2 FQNEAQ. The length of the CDR3 is 15 residues. The CDR3 nucleotides are TGTGCTTCGGGACAGATAATAAGAACACCCGGGGAGCTGTTTTTT. Translation: CASGQIIRTPGELFF.

The rearrangement uses TRBV20-1 and TRBJ2-1; the D is unclear. With 6 bases removed from V and 5 bases from J, the gap between germline ends came to 8 bases. Germline assignment: CDR1 DFQATT and CDR2 SNEGSKA (reference sequence). This CDR3 contains 11 residues. This CDR3 is CSAAANNEQFF. The DNA for the CDR3 is TGCAGTGCCGCCGCTAACAATGAGCAGTTCTTC.

This clone was picked up one time. V gene TRBV3-1 (or the pseudogene TRBV3-2) combines with J gene TRBJ2-2; D perhaps matches TRBD2 (6 bases). CDR1 and CDR2 (germline): LGHDT, YNNKEL (reference sequence). V was clipped by 4 bases and J by 7 bases, with 10 bases between them. The CDR3 consists of 13 residues. CDR3 coding DNA: TGTGCCAGCAGCCTGAAGGGAGGCGGGGAGCTGTTTTTT. Protein product: CASSLKGGGELFF.

The chain links TRBV7-3 to TRBJ2-1; 7 bases fit TRBD1. Trimming removed 5 bases from V and 3 bases from J; junction bases left unmatched: 10. The length of the CDR3 is 16 residues. Germline CDR1 SGHTA, CDR2 FQGTGA. Written as DNA, the CDR3 is TGTGCCAGCAGCAAATCGACAGGGCATATCTACAATGAGCAGTTCTTC. Translating gives CASSKSTGHIYNEQFF.

The rearrangement links TRBV3-1 (or the pseudogene TRBV3-2) to TRBJ2-1, with TRBD2 identical over 14 bases. Per germline, CDR1 LGHDT and CDR2 YNNKEL (reference sequence). This CDR3 spans 17 amino acids. With V trimmed by 7 bases and J by 6 bases, 11 bases remained unmatched. The CDR3 DNA follows: TGTGCCAGCATGTTCTCGGGACTAGCGGGAGTTATCAATGAGCAGTTCTTC. Translating it yields CASMFSGLAGVINEQFF.

The V gene is TRBV3-1 (or the pseudogene TRBV3-2), the J gene TRBJ2-7; D uncertain. Between the trimmed V and J ends, which lost 0 bases and 5 bases, there was a span of 5 bases. Germline CDR1 LGHDT, CDR2 YNNKEL (reference sequence). The CDR3 loop spans 12 amino acids. The CDR3 DNA reads as TGTGCCAGCAGCCAAGATTACAACGAGCAGTACTTC. Encoded protein: CASSQDYNEQYF.

The chain uses TRBV7-9 and TRBJ2-7; the D gene is possibly TRBD1 (6 bases). Per germline, CDR1 SEHNR and CDR2 FQNEAQ (reference sequence). V lost 0 bases and J 6 bases, leaving 15 bases between the germline ends. This CDR3 spans 15 amino acids. CDR3 DNA: TGTGCCAGCAGCTTAGCGCTAAAGGTAGGGGGCGAGCAGTACTTC. Translated: CASSLALKVGGEQYF.

CDR3 nucleotide sequence: TGTGCCATCGCACCGGGACTGACGAATCAGCCCCAGCATTTT. Its protein product is CAIAPGLTNQPQHF. V and J are TRBV28 and TRBJ1-5, with a weak D call TRBD1 (5 bases). This CDR3 has 14 amino acids. The V end lost 10 bases, the J end lost 4 bases, and 17 bases lay between the germline ends. Germline lookup yields CDR1 MDHEN and CDR2 SYDVKM.

The V and J genes are TRBV30 and TRBJ1-1; TRBD1 might be the D (6 bases). The CDR3 contains 15 residues. The germline gives CDR1 GTSNPN, CDR2 SVGIG (reference sequence). Deletions cut 1 base from V and 0 bases from J, with 12 bases between. CDR3 in amino acids: CAWSEGQGLNTEAFF. CDR3 coding DNA: TGTGCCTGGAGTGAGGGCCAGGGGTTGAACACTGAAGCTTTCTTT.

The rearrangement uses TRBV28 and TRBJ1-6; perhaps TRBD1 as D (5 bases). Trimming took 5 bases from V and 7 from J, leaving 15 bases between them. Germline loops: CDR1 MDHEN, CDR2 SYDVKM. This CDR3 is built from 15 residues. Here the CDR3 reads CASSPPGGLNSPLHF. DNA for the CDR3: TGTGCCAGCAGTCCTCCGGGGGGATTGAATTCACCCCTCCACTTT.

V and J are TRBV15 and TRBJ2-6; tentatively, D is TRBD1 (6 bases). The ends were cut back, 5 bases at V and 2 bases at J, with 16 bases in the middle. The CDR3 covers 17 residues. CDR1 is LNHNV, CDR2 YYDKDF, per germline (reference sequence). The DNA of the CDR3 is TGTGCCACCAGCCCCCGCAGGGGTAGCGCTGGGGCCAACGTCCTGACTTTC. Its protein is CATSPRRGSAGANVLTF.

The chain carries TRBV11-2 and TRBJ1-2; tentative D call: TRBD1 (6 bases). Trimming stripped 1 base from V and 4 bases from J, with 7 bases between. Germline V gives CDR1 SGHAT, CDR2 FQNNGV. The CDR3 is made up of 13 amino acids. The CDR3 coding sequence is TGTGCCAGCAGCTTAGGAGGGGGCTATGGCTACACCTTC. Protein: CASSLGGGYGYTF.

J is TRBJ2-3 and V is TRBV27, with a possible D match to TRBD1 (5 bases). This CDR3 has 14 amino acids. Per the germline V gene, CDR1 is MNHEY and CDR2 is SMNVEV (reference sequence). V was trimmed by 5 bases and J by 8 bases, leaving 17 bases between them. The CDR3 DNA follows: TGTGCCAGCAGTCCCGGACAAGTCCGAACTACGCAGTATTTT. Its protein product is CASSPGQVRTTQYF.